Described below is a single T cell receptor beta chain sequence and its context. In its sample, this clone was seen once. The specificity of this receptor is unknown. Base qualities were left out, and no much larger clone turns up one base away. This sample was included in a study of cytomegalovirus exposure and HLA in healthy donors (dated by TCRdb to 2016 to 2017). Context from the whole study: According to a later analysis, one platform produced both the roughly 120 validation repertoires and the approximately 660 repertoires of the first cohort. The study aimed to test whether cataloging public T cell receptors could reveal signatures of past pathogen exposure. High-throughput TCR immunosequencing, statistical association of individual TCRs with disease status, and machine learning were combined to predict cytomegalovirus infection status. Besides the first cohort of approximately 670 subjects, a separate validation cohort made up of roughly 130 different subjects was used.

The CDR3 holds 13 amino acids from the cysteine to the phenylalanine. Only CDR3 DNA is held: 39 bases, read in frame from base 1. CDR1 and CDR2 (GTSNPN, SVGIG) derive from the germline V gene (reference sequence). The V end loses 2 bases and the J end loses 3 bases, and a stretch of 10 bases separates them. Here is what the overall study found, with its caveats: In a later analysis, TCRs clustered in the first cohort were found to also tend to co-occur in the 120 or so validation repertoires, with approximately 95% of cluster scores above 0. In vitro tests confirmed that three of the cytomegalovirus-associated TCR beta chains recognize cytomegalovirus antigens. The study gave a list of 150 to 200 TCR beta chains associated with cytomegalovirus. Most TCR sequences were seen in very few donors, while some public TCRs were found in many individuals. It was suggested by the authors that the approach could potentially be generalized to other disease states and immunological phenotypes. All 120 or so repertoires were used to score co-occurrence in the validation cohort in a later analysis, because that analysis had no HLA typing for the cohort. The classifier was reported to diagnose cytomegalovirus status with high specificity and sensitivity in both the original cohort and the validation cohort.

The donors were included in the validation cohort of some 110 subjects, a group kept apart from the roughly 700-subject first cohort. The library was obtained by the immunoSEQ multiplex PCR assay. The authors processed their data as follows. A statistical classification framework was developed to diagnose cytomegalovirus status using the catalog of TCR beta chain sequences. Held by TCRdb, this immuneACCESS table contains in-frame sequences only and omits some clones. Under half of the omission traces to an unresolved V gene where checked; the cause of the rest is unknown. V and J calls and clone size are as listed in that table; D and trimming were resolved from the DNA. The sample table shows under 200,000 clones, and 96% are seen once. In total, the top ten clones hold approximately 1% of the sample.

This TCR was recovered from a woman younger than 35 in good health and CMV-seronegative. Source material: PBMCs. The chain is assembled from TRBV30 and TRBJ1-1; a tentative D call is TRBD1 (6 bases match). The bases read TGTGCCTGGAGTAGAGGGGGAGACACTGAAGCTTTCTTT. It is translated as CAWSRGGDTEAFF.